This T cell receptor (beta chain) was observed in a study of identical twins. Template switching added a universal primer site, and cDNA bore unique molecular identifiers. A single record per CDR3 protein comes from TCRdb applying MiXCR to the 5' RACE reads. The sample lists a few hundred thousand distinct CDR3 sequences; 9.5% to 10% were seen once. The CDR3 contains 15 residues. The junction had 4 bases not matched to a gene; V was cut back by 7 bases and J by 0 bases. CDR1 is SEHNR and CDR2 is FQNEAQ in the germline V gene (reference sequence). A few counts support this clonotype. Its antigen remains unidentified. Study results and limitations: Twin-shared out-of-frame alpha sequences showed excess low generation probability. Invariant MAIT and iNKT cells are populations that could partly confound zero-insertion analyses. The same donors were not followed; conclusions instead depended on cross-sectional statistical analysis.

These data were also filed under a second study, of yellow fever vaccine responses in identical twins.

This TCR derives from a woman aged 18-29 years in good health. The V gene is TRBV7-9, the J gene TRBJ2-3, with 10 positions matching TRBD2. Sequencing was carried out using PBMCs. The CDR3 loop is CASILAGVSTDTQYF. The CDR3 DNA reads TGTGCCAGCATTCTAGCGGGAGTTAGCACAGATACGCAGTATTTT.